This entry lists 12 T cell receptor beta chains sequenced from one sample in a study of blood T cell repertoires in COVID-19. Assay used: immunoSEQ multiplex PCR; TCRdb lists only in-frame clones, some missing. Here the sample spans about 210,000 clones, around 86% being singletons. Material for sequencing was peripheral blood. The receptors stem from a woman in her 70s with COVID-19, enrolled during active disease.

This clone was seen more than once but under ten times. V and J are TRBV5-1 and TRBJ1-2, with 7 bases fitting TRBD1. The CDR3 is 11 amino acids. Germline V lookup: CDR1 SGHRS, CDR2 YFSETQ. V was clipped by 5 bases and J by 10 bases; unmatched bases: 5. CDR3 region: CASRLTGPYTF. CDR3 nucleotides: TGCGCCAGCAGGCTGACAGGGCCCTACACCTTC.

The rearrangement joins TRBV10-3 to TRBJ2-7; 12 bases fit TRBD1. This CDR3 contains 15 residues. V lost 5 bases, J lost 7 bases, and 9 bases stayed unmatched. Germline loops: CDR1 ENHRY, CDR2 SYGVKD. In nucleotides, the CDR3 is TGTGCCATCAGTAGTCCGGGACAGGGGGCCACGGAGCAGTACTTC. This codes for CAISSPGQGATEQYF.

V is TRBV24-1 and J is TRBJ2-7; tentative D call: TRBD1 (6 bases). This CDR3 comprises 15 residues. Germline CDR1 and CDR2: KGHDR and SFDVKD. V lost 0 bases and J lost 11, with 19 bases in between. CDR3 sequence (DNA): TGTGCCACCAGTGATTTGCCCGGGACAAAGGGCCTGAAGTACTTC. It encodes CATSDLPGTKGLKYF.

This clone was seen only a few times. V and J are TRBV5-1 and TRBJ1-1; tentative D call: TRBD1 (6 bases). V was trimmed by 0 bases and J by 11 bases, leaving 14 bases between them. This CDR3 contains 13 residues. The germline V gene has CDR1 SGHRS and CDR2 YFSETQ. The CDR3 loop reads CASSLDRVGVAFF. The CDR3, as DNA: TGCGCCAGCAGCTTGGACAGGGTTGGCGTCGCTTTCTTT.

This sequence joins TRBV18 and TRBJ2-3, with 7 nucleotides matching TRBD1. V lost 3 bases, J lost 0 bases, and 6 bases stayed unmatched. Germline V gene data show CDR1 as KGHSH and CDR2 as LQKENI. The CDR3 has 16 amino acids. CDR3: CASSPLGGSSTDTQYF. The CDR3 DNA is TGTGCCAGCTCACCCTTAGGGGGCTCGAGCACAGATACGCAGTATTTT.

The chain recombines TRBV18 with TRBJ2-3; D not resolved. The CDR3 extends over 12 amino acids. V was pared by 6 bases and J by 5 bases, with 9 bases between. Germline loops: CDR1 KGHSH, CDR2 LQKENI. CDR3 sequence: CASSLIQDTQYF. The CDR3 nucleotides are TGTGCCAGCTCCCTCATACAAGATACGCAGTATTTT.

The J gene is TRBJ1-1, the V gene TRBV6-5; a possible D gene is TRBD1 (5 bases). V gave up 7 bases and J gave up 3 bases, with 12 bases separating them. The CDR3 totals 13 residues. Germline V gene data show CDR1 as MNHEY and CDR2 as SVGAGI. The CDR3 loop is CASNAGWDTEAFF. In DNA form, the CDR3 reads TGTGCCAGCAACGCAGGGTGGGACACTGAAGCTTTCTTT.

CDR3 sequence: CASSFLTGRGESPLHF. CDR3 sequence (DNA): TGTGCCAGCAGTTTCCTTACAGGGAGGGGAGAGTCACCCCTCCACTTT. V and J are TRBV6-5 and TRBJ1-6; tentative D call: TRBD1 (6 bases). Germline values: CDR1 MNHEY, CDR2 SVGAGI. Trimming cost V 4 bases and J 10 bases, with 20 bases left between them. The CDR3 loop spans 16 amino acids.

This chain connects TRBV19 to TRBJ2-7, with 7 nucleotides matching TRBD1. The CDR3 extends over 14 amino acids. The ends lost 6 bases at V and 0 bases at J; junction bases unmatched: 5. The V gene's germline CDR1 is LNHDA and CDR2 SQIVND (reference sequence). The CDR3 sequence is CASRGQESSYEQYF. The CDR3 nucleotides are TGTGCCAGTAGAGGACAGGAGAGCTCCTACGAGCAGTACTTC.

This clone was found once. V gene TRBV20-1 combines with J gene TRBJ1-1, with 8 bases fitting TRBD1. J was trimmed by 9 bases and V by 6 bases; bases with no gene match: 6. CDR1 is DFQATT and CDR2 is SNEGSKA in the germline V gene (reference sequence). This CDR3 contains 11 residues. CDR3 region: CSAPRTGKAFF. CDR3 nucleotide sequence: TGCAGTGCACCTCGGACAGGGAAAGCTTTCTTT.

V gene TRBV28 combines with J gene TRBJ2-2; a possible D gene is TRBD2 (5 bases). Germline CDR1 reads MDHEN; CDR2 reads SYDVKM. Trimming left V 3 bases short and J 4 bases short, with 15 bases between. This CDR3 spans 16 amino acids. DNA for the CDR3: TGTGCCAGCAGTTTGCCGGCGAGAGCGGCCACCGGGGAGCTGTTTTTT. This encodes CASSLPARAATGELFF.

The chain joins TRBV2 to TRBJ2-4; 8 bases fit TRBD2. With V trimmed by 2 bases and J by 8 bases, 8 bases remained unmatched. In germline, CDR1 is SNHLY, CDR2 FYNNEI. The CDR3 sequence is 15 residues long. CDR3 amino acids: CASSERLALGDIQYF. The CDR3 nucleotides are TGTGCCAGCAGTGAACGACTAGCGCTAGGAGACATTCAGTACTTC.